What follows are 32 T cell receptor beta chains derived from one specimen sequenced in a study of OX40 agonist ivuxolimab in advanced cancers. Library preparation used the immunoSEQ multiplex PCR assay. TCRdb retrieved this table from immuneACCESS and kept in-frame rearrangements only. Not all clones are present; in checked studies, unresolved V genes account for under half, and no reason is known for the remainder. This sample has 30,000 to 45,000 clones in its table, and about 90% of those were observed once. 32% of the sample belongs to the ten largest clones. The sequencing here drew on CD4+ or CD8+ T cells sorted from blood, taken in a trial of the OX40 agonist ivuxolimab. Receptors originate from an adult with an advanced solid tumor such as melanoma, head and neck, liver or kidney cancer.

The chain has TRBV18 and TRBJ1-1; D may be TRBD1 (5 bases). Trimming removed 3 bases at V and 0 bases at J, with 17 bases between. Germline V gene sequence: CDR1 KGHSH, CDR2 LQKENI. The CDR3 consists of 17 residues. CDR3 nucleotides: TGTGCCAGCTCACCGCAGGGACTGGGCAGGGTGAACACTGAAGCTTTCTTT. Translating gives CASSPQGLGRVNTEAFF.

The V call is TRBV9, the J call TRBJ2-1; 7 positions agree with TRBD1. Germline V gene data show CDR1 as SGDLS and CDR2 as YYNGEE. The CDR3 extends over 16 amino acids. V was pared by 4 bases and J by 5 bases, with 12 bases of the junction left unmatched. Here the CDR3 reads CASSRKGTAANNEQFF. The CDR3 DNA is TGTGCCAGCAGCAGAAAAGGGACAGCGGCGAACAATGAGCAGTTCTTC.

The rearrangement joins TRBV28 to TRBJ2-7; 10 nucleotides match TRBD2. The CDR3 has 14 residues. V shed 5 bases, J shed 1 base, and the junction held 2 bases outside the gene matches. Germline V gene sequence: CDR1 MDHEN, CDR2 SYDVKM. CDR3 nucleotide sequence: TGTGCCAGCAGTGTAGCGGGGGGATCCTACGAGCAGTACTTC. Translation: CASSVAGGSYEQYF.

V and J are TRBV7-9 and TRBJ2-1; 12 positions agree with TRBD2. Germline-derived CDR1 and CDR2 are SEHNR and FQNEAQ (reference sequence). With 0 bases clipped from V and 6 bases from J, the junction kept 9 bases outside the gene matches. The CDR3 has 18 amino acids. The CDR3 spells CASSLAPSGGAGLNEQFF. In nucleotides, the CDR3 is TGTGCCAGCAGCTTAGCTCCTAGCGGGGGGGCGGGCCTCAATGAGCAGTTCTTC.

The V call is TRBV15, the J call TRBJ1-1, with 7 bases matching TRBD1. Germline lookup yields CDR1 LNHNV and CDR2 YYDKDF (reference sequence). Trimming at V came to 3 bases and at J to 2 bases, leaving 9 bases not matched to a gene. The CDR3 is made up of 16 amino acids. In nucleotides, the CDR3 is TGTGCCACCAGCAGGGAGGACAGGCCTAGAAACACTGAAGCTTTCTTT. It translates to CATSREDRPRNTEAFF.

The gene calls are TRBV19 and TRBJ1-1; D unresolved. From germline, CDR1 is LNHDA and CDR2 SQIVND (reference sequence). CDR3 length: 14 residues. V was shortened by 5 bases and J by 3 bases, with 13 bases between the two germline ends. The CDR3 is CASSDRGIDTEAFF. CDR3 bases: TGTGCCAGTAGTGATCGGGGAATTGACACTGAAGCTTTCTTT.

The sample holds one count of this clone. The chain is built from TRBV10-3 and TRBJ2-1; D may be TRBD2 (5 bases). CDR1 and CDR2 from the germline V gene are ENHRY and SYGVKD. The CDR3 sequence is 12 residues long. V was pared by 0 bases and J by 8 bases, with 5 bases between. The CDR3: CAISESRDEQFF. The DNA for the CDR3 is TGTGCCATCAGTGAGTCGAGGGATGAGCAGTTCTTC.

The chain employs TRBV9 and TRBJ2-3; TRBD2 agrees at 9 bases. V shed 0 bases and J 6 bases; nucleotides not matched to a gene: 5. The CDR3 length is 15 residues. CDR1 SGDLS and CDR2 YYNGEE come from the germline V gene. The CDR3 nucleotides read TGTGCCAGCAGCGTAGGTAGCGGGAGTGGGGATACGCAGTATTTT. It yields the protein CASSVGSGSGDTQYF.

The rearrangement joins TRBV14 to TRBJ2-1, with D maybe TRBD2 (5 bases). Germline assignment: CDR1 SGHDN and CDR2 FVKESK. The germline V and J ends were trimmed by 0 bases and 0 bases, with 12 bases remaining between them. This CDR3 is 17 amino acids long. The CDR3 sequence: CASSQDLGGASYNEQFF. DNA of the CDR3: TGTGCCAGCAGCCAAGATTTAGGAGGAGCCTCCTACAATGAGCAGTTCTTC.

The CDR3 sequence: CASAYREAEQFF. CDR3 nucleotides: TGTGCCAGCGCTTACAGGGAGGCTGAGCAGTTCTTC. The chain is built from TRBV2 and TRBJ2-1; D possibly matches TRBD1 or TRBD2 (6 bases each). The V end was cut by 8 bases, the J end by 9 bases, with 14 bases between. Per germline, CDR1 SNHLY and CDR2 FYNNEI. CDR3 length equals 12 residues.

This clone appeared once. This chain connects TRBV12-5 to TRBJ2-5, with TRBD2 as a possible D gene (6 bases). V was clipped by 7 bases and J by 2 bases, with 11 bases between them. This CDR3 is 13 amino acids long. The germline gives CDR1 LGHNT, CDR2 FRNRAP. The DNA for the CDR3 is TGTGCTAGTGCCTCGGAGGGGCAAGAGACCCAGTACTTC. This codes for CASASEGQETQYF.

The V gene is TRBV6-1, the J gene TRBJ1-5; the D is unclear. Germline V gives CDR1 MNHNS, CDR2 SASEGT. Trimming took off 7 bases at V and 0 bases at J, with 10 bases between the two ends. The CDR3 contains 14 residues. This chain's CDR3 is CASTTAHSNQPQHF. CDR3 in DNA: TGTGCCAGCACTACCGCACATAGCAATCAGCCCCAGCATTTT.

The chain employs TRBV14 and TRBJ2-7; D might be TRBD1 (6 bases). Germline V CDR1 and CDR2: SGHDN, FVKESK. The length of the CDR3 is 13 residues. V was trimmed by 5 bases and J by 3 bases, leaving 11 bases between them. CDR3 sequence reads: CASSYGQSYEQYF. The CDR3 DNA follows: TGTGCCAGCAGCTATGGACAGAGCTACGAGCAGTACTTC. The complete variable domain, with remaining parts taken from reference TRBV14 and TRBJ2-7, reads EAGVTQFPSHSVIEKGQTVTLRCDPISGHDNLYWYRRVMGKEIKFLLHFVKESKQDESGMPNNRFLAERTGGTYSTLKVQPAELEDSGVYFCASSYGQSYEQYFGPGTRLTVT.

CDR3 in DNA: TGCGCCAGCAGTGATAAATCCCGGGAGAGCTCGTTCTTC. It yields the protein CASSDKSRESSFF. The rearrangement joins TRBV10-2 to TRBJ2-1; the D gene is possibly TRBD2 (6 bases). In germline, CDR1 is WSHSY, CDR2 SAAADI. V was clipped by 3 bases and J by 15 bases, with 18 bases between them. The CDR3 runs to 13 residues.

This sequence joins TRBV11-2 and TRBJ2-5, with D uncertain. V gave up 5 bases and J gave up 5 bases, with 9 bases separating them. CDR1 is SGHAT, CDR2 FQNNGV, per germline. This CDR3 is 12 amino acids long. The CDR3 DNA reads as TGTGCCAGCAGCCCCCTTAGGGAGACCCAGTACTTC. This gives the protein CASSPLRETQYF.

V is TRBV6-5 and J is TRBJ2-5; the D gene is possibly TRBD1 (5 bases). Trimming pared 2 bases from V and 9 bases from J, leaving 13 bases between. The V gene's germline CDR1 is MNHEY and CDR2 SVGAGI. This CDR3 has 13 amino acids. The CDR3 region has the DNA TGTGCCAGCAGTTACCAGGGCCCAAGGGCCCAGTACTTC. It specifies CASSYQGPRAQYF.

This clone was seen only once. V and J are TRBV2 and TRBJ2-7; 7 bases are a match to TRBD1. The CDR3 is made up of 15 amino acids. Germline CDR1 reads SNHLY; CDR2 reads FYNNEI. Trimming removed 6 bases from V and 1 base from J; junction bases left unmatched: 9. This CDR3 is CASRAGQVGSYEQYF. CDR3 DNA sequence: TGTGCCAGCAGGGCTGGACAGGTAGGGTCCTACGAGCAGTACTTC.

This clone has more than one count but fewer than ten. The gene calls are TRBV18 and TRBJ2-3; tentatively, D is TRBD1 or TRBD2 (6 bases each). V dropped 7 bases and J dropped 5 bases, with 13 bases sitting between them. CDR1 is KGHSH, CDR2 LQKENI, per germline. The CDR3 runs to 13 residues. The CDR3 region is CASCGTQLDTQYF. The CDR3 DNA sequence: TGTGCCAGCTGCGGGACACAGTTAGATACGCAGTATTTT.

CDR3 DNA: TGTGCCAGTAGTCCCATAGCGGGGGGGCTCTCCTACAATGAGCAGTTCTTC. It codes for CASSPIAGGLSYNEQFF. The chain joins TRBV19 to TRBJ2-1; 11 nucleotides agree with TRBD2. This CDR3 has 17 amino acids. Germline CDR1 and CDR2: LNHDA and SQIVND (reference sequence). J lost 0 bases, V lost 5 bases, and 6 bases had no gene match.

V usage is TRBV6-1 and J usage is TRBJ1-2; D is uncertain. Trimming took off 2 bases at V and 1 base at J, with 8 bases between the two ends. The germline V gene encodes CDR1 MNHNS and CDR2 SASEGT. This CDR3 comprises 14 residues. The CDR3 reads CASSELAVNYGYTF. DNA for the CDR3: TGTGCCAGCAGTGAATTGGCAGTTAACTATGGCTACACCTTC.

The gene calls are TRBV4-2 and TRBJ1-1; D is unresolved. This CDR3 is 13 amino acids long. The germline CDR1 and CDR2 sequences are LGHNA and YNFKEQ. V shed 0 bases and J shed 0 bases, with 2 bases lying between them. The CDR3 region has the DNA TGTGCCAGCAGCCAAGAGGTGAACACTGAAGCTTTCTTT. Protein product: CASSQEVNTEAFF.

V usage is TRBV19 and J usage is TRBJ2-7, with 9 bases fitting TRBD2. CDR3 size: 15 residues. CDR1 is LNHDA and CDR2 is SQIVND in the germline V gene (reference sequence). The junction had 5 bases not matched to a gene; V was cut back by 3 bases and J by 2 bases. The CDR3 coding sequence is TGTGCCAGTAGTATGGGCCTAGCGGGACCCTACGAGCAGTACTTC. Translated, it gives CASSMGLAGPYEQYF.

The chain joins TRBV6-1 to TRBJ1-1; no clear D gene. Germline V gives CDR1 MNHNS, CDR2 SASEGT. The CDR3 consists of 10 residues. The V end was cut by 7 bases, the J end by 3 bases, with 3 bases between. CDR3 residues: CASKYTEAFF. In nucleotides, the CDR3 is TGTGCCAGCAAATACACTGAAGCTTTCTTT.

For this clone: This specimen includes other DNA sequences encoding the same CDR3. The J gene is TRBJ2-5, the V gene TRBV18, with unresolved D. Between the trimmed V and J ends, which lost 3 bases and 5 bases, there was a span of 4 bases. CDR1 KGHSH and CDR2 LQKENI come from the germline V gene. The CDR3 is made up of 11 amino acids. The CDR3 nucleotides are TGTGCCAGCTCACCTGGCGAGACCCAGTACTTC. Its translation is CASSPGETQYF.

J is TRBJ2-3 and V is TRBV2; 11 nucleotides align to TRBD2. V shed 4 bases, J shed 1 base, and the junction held 1 base outside the gene matches. The CDR3 has 15 residues. Germline CDR1 and CDR2: SNHLY and FYNNEI. The CDR3 is CASSGGLAGTDTQYF. In nucleotides, the CDR3 is TGTGCCAGCAGTGGGGGACTAGCGGGCACAGATACGCAGTATTTT.

The V call is TRBV11-3, the J call TRBJ2-1; D is perhaps TRBD1 (5 bases). V shed 5 bases and J shed 6 bases, with 17 bases lying between them. Germline V gene lookup returns CDR1 SGHNT and CDR2 YENEEA. This CDR3 comprises 15 residues. The CDR3 nucleotides are TGTGCCAGCAGCCTTCACTTTGGGCAGGGCAATGAGCAGTTCTTC. This translates into CASSLHFGQGNEQFF.

V and J are TRBV18 and TRBJ2-1; 14 bases are shared with TRBD2. Germline V gives CDR1 KGHSH, CDR2 LQKENI. The trim removed 3 bases at V and 8 bases at J, leaving 6 bases unmatched. CDR3 length: 16 residues. DNA of the CDR3: TGTGCCAGCTCACCCCGACTAGCGGGAGGGTCAGATGAGCAGTTCTTC. Protein sequence: CASSPRLAGGSDEQFF. Together with reference TRBV18 and TRBJ2-1, the CDR3 gives the full variable domain: NAGVMQNPRHLVRRRGQEARLRCSPMKGHSHVYWYRQLPEEGLKFMVYLQKENIIDESGMPKERFSAEFPKEGPSILRIQQVVRGDSAAYFCASSPRLAGGSDEQFFGPGTRLTVL.

This clone was picked up one time. V gene TRBV21-1 combines with J gene TRBJ2-3; TRBD2 reflects the table's D call only, with no check against the DNA. TRBV21-1 is an annotated pseudogene. The CDR3 covers 20 residues. DNA for the CDR3: TGTGCCAGCAGCCCAATTAGTCCCCCGGGACTACCTTCTAGCACAGATACGCAGTATTTT. It translates to CASSPISPPGLPSSTDTQYF.

The chain has TRBV11-2 and TRBJ2-1; the D gene is possibly TRBD2 (6 bases). The germline CDR1 and CDR2 sequences are SGHAT and FQNNGV. V lost 3 bases, J lost 5 bases, and 17 bases lay in between. The CDR3 length is 16 residues. In nucleotides, the CDR3 is TGTGCCAGCAGCTTTAGGCAGGTAGCGGCTAACAATGAGCAGTTCTTC. Residues: CASSFRQVAANNEQFF.

The rearrangement uses TRBV6-5 and TRBJ2-5; D is perhaps TRBD1 (6 bases). The V gene's germline CDR1 is MNHEY and CDR2 SVGAGI. CDR3 size: 15 residues. The V and J ends lost 0 bases and 1 base respectively, with 9 bases between them. CDR3 residues: CASSYSNRAQETQYF. The CDR3 DNA is TGTGCCAGCAGTTACTCGAACAGGGCCCAAGAGACCCAGTACTTC.

Details on this clone: The final CDR3 position lacks the conserved phenylalanine or tryptophan, pointing to a likely read error. The chain couples TRBV30 to TRBJ2-7, with 9 bases fitting TRBD1. The CDR3 length is 14 residues. V was clipped by 2 bases and J by 2 bases; unmatched bases: 4. The germline CDR1 and CDR2 sequences are GTSNPN and SVGIG (reference sequence). CDR3 nucleotide sequence: TGTGCCTGGAGTCCCCGGGACAGGGCCTACGAGCAGTACCTC. This translates into CAWSPRDRAYEQYL.

V is TRBV28 and J is TRBJ2-5; D is undetermined. The germline gives CDR1 MDHEN, CDR2 SYDVKM. The length of the CDR3 is 15 residues. V lost 5 bases to trimming and J lost 5 bases, with 18 bases between them. The CDR3 here is CASSPIGSVTETQYF. The CDR3 nucleotides read TGTGCCAGCAGTCCGATAGGAAGCGTCACTGAGACCCAGTACTTC. Together with reference TRBV28 and TRBJ2-5, the CDR3 gives the full variable domain: DVKVTQSSRYLVKRTGEKVFLECVQDMDHENMFWYRQDPGLGLRLIYFSYDVKMKEKGDIPEGYSVSREKKERFSLILESASTNQTSMYLCASSPIGSVTETQYFGPGTRLLVL.